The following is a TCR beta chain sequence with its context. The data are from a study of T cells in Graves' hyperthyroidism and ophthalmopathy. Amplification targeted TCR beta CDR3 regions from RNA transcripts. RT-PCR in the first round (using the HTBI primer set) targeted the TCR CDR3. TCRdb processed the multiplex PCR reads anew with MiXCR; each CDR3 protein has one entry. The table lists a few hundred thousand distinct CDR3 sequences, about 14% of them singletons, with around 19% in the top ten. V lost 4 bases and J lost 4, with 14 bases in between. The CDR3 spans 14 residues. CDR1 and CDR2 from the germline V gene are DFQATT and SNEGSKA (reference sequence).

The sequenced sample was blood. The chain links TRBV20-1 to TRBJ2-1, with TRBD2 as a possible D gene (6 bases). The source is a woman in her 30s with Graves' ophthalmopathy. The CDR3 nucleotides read TGCAGTGCTACCGGGACTCAGGAGTACAATGAGCAGTTCTTC. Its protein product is CSATGTQEYNEQFF.